This TCR beta chain stems from a study of blood T cell repertoires in COVID-19. The length of the CDR3 is 14 residues. Trimming took 3 bases from V and 5 from J, leaving 9 bases between them. The germline gives CDR1 SGHRS, CDR2 YFSETQ. Sequenced by immunoSEQ multiplex PCR; TCRdb stores in-frame clones only, minus some. This sample has over 200,000 clones, with over 80% found just once. The rearrangement uses TRBV5-1 and TRBJ1-6, with D hard to call. This TCR came from a man aged 30 to 39 with COVID-19, enrolled during active disease. The sequenced sample was peripheral blood. CDR3 residues: CASSYDNDNSPLHF. CDR3 coding DNA: TGCGCCAGCAGCTATGACAATGATAATTCACCCCTCCACTTT.